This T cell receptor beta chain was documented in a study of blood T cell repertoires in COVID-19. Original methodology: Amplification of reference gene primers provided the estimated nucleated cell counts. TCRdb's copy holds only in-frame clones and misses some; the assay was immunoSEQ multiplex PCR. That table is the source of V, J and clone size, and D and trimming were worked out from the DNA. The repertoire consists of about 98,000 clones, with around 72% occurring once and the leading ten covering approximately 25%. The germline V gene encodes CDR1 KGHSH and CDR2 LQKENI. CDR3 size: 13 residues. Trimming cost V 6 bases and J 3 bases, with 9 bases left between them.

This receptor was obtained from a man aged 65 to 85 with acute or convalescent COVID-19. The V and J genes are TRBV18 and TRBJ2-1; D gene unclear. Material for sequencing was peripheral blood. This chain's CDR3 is CASSPESYNEQFF. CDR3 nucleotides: TGTGCCAGCTCTCCGGAGAGCTACAATGAGCAGTTCTTC.